A single sample gave rise to the 21 T cell receptor beta chains below, sequenced in a study of T cell responses to AZD1222 COVID-19 vaccine. TCRdb keeps only in-frame clones here, not all; method: immunoSEQ multiplex PCR. The data show roughly 69,000 clones, around 80% seen once. Here the sequenced sample was peripheral blood, taken 28 days after the second AZD1222 dose. These receptor sequences come from an adult who received the AZD1222 COVID-19 vaccine.

In this sample, this clone turned up a few times. The chain couples TRBV4-3 to TRBJ2-1; TRBD2 matches 7 bases. J was trimmed by 8 bases and V by 0 bases; bases with no gene match: 1. This CDR3 spans 13 amino acids. Germline-derived CDR1 and CDR2 are LGHNA and YSLEER. The CDR3 here is CASSQDGRDEQFF. The CDR3 DNA is TGCGCCAGCAGCCAAGATGGGAGGGATGAGCAGTTCTTC.

This chain joins TRBV24-1 and TRBJ1-5; no definite D call. Germline V gives CDR1 KGHDR, CDR2 SFDVKD. The CDR3 spans 10 residues. The ends were cut back, 12 bases at V and 9 bases at J, with 11 bases in the middle. The CDR3 bases are TGTGCCCCCACCGGCCCGCCCCAGCATTTT. Translating gives CAPTGPPQHF.

This clone was counted once. The V and J genes are TRBV2 and TRBJ2-5; 14 positions agree with TRBD2. J lost 2 bases, V lost 6 bases, and 2 bases had no gene match. Germline lookup yields CDR1 SNHLY and CDR2 FYNNEI. The CDR3 runs to 15 residues. For the CDR3, the DNA is TGTGCCAGCAGGAGACTAGCGGGGGGGCAAGAGACCCAGTACTTC. Amino acids: CASRRLAGGQETQYF.

V and J are TRBV6-5 and TRBJ2-1, with 10 positions matching TRBD2. The trim removed 5 bases at V and 3 bases at J, leaving 4 bases unmatched. This CDR3 comprises 15 residues. Germline loops: CDR1 MNHEY, CDR2 SVGAGI. CDR3: CASSITSGVYNEQFF. In DNA form, the CDR3 reads TGTGCCAGCAGTATCACTAGCGGGGTCTACAATGAGCAGTTCTTC.

This clone showed up just once. The V call is TRBV5-1, the J call TRBJ1-4; D is unresolved. This CDR3 has 15 amino acids. The V gene's germline CDR1 is SGHRS and CDR2 YFSETQ. Trimming left V 0 bases short and J 6 bases short, with 12 bases between. The CDR3 nucleotides read TGCGCCAGCAGCTTGGAACTCCCCATGGATGAAAAACTGTTTTTT. As protein: CASSLELPMDEKLFF.

The rearrangement uses TRBV6-5 and TRBJ1-3; D is unclear. V dropped 5 bases and J dropped 0 bases, with 8 bases sitting between them. Per germline, CDR1 MNHEY and CDR2 SVGAGI. This CDR3 contains 14 residues. The CDR3 coding sequence is TGTGCCAGCAGTAAGGATAGCTCTGGAAACACCATATATTTT. Its protein product is CASSKDSSGNTIYF.

This clone was observed a few times. Other DNA sequences in this specimen translate into the identical CDR3. This chain links TRBV30 with TRBJ1-2; 8 bases match TRBD1. V was clipped by 2 bases and J by 5 bases; unmatched bases: 4. CDR3 length equals 13 residues. CDR1 is GTSNPN, CDR2 SVGIG, per germline (reference sequence). The CDR3 region has the DNA TGTGCCTGGAGTCGGGACAGGCCATATGGCTACACCTTC. It specifies CAWSRDRPYGYTF.

The genes are TRBV19 and TRBJ2-5; the match to TRBD1 covers 9 bases. Germline CDR1 reads LNHDA; CDR2 reads SQIVND (reference sequence). The CDR3 consists of 14 residues. The ends lost 5 bases at V and 3 bases at J; junction bases unmatched: 4. DNA of the CDR3: TGTGCCAGTAGTGCCTGGACAGGGGAAGAGACCCAGTACTTC. Translating it yields CASSAWTGEETQYF. Together with reference TRBV19 and TRBJ2-5, the CDR3 gives the full variable domain: DGGITQSPKYLFRKEGQNVTLSCEQNLNHDAMYWYRQDPGQGLRLIYYSQIVNDFQKGDIAEGYSVSREKKESFPLTVTSAQKNPTAFYLCASSAWTGEETQYFGPGTRLLVL.

V usage is TRBV6-2 or TRBV6-3 and J usage is TRBJ1-2; possibly TRBD1 for D (5 bases). Germline CDR1 MNHEY, CDR2 SVGEGT. The V and J ends lost 2 bases and 5 bases respectively, with 9 bases between them. The CDR3 covers 13 residues. The CDR3 protein is CASSYPDIYGYTF. The CDR3 DNA is TGTGCCAGCAGTTACCCGGACATATATGGCTACACCTTC.

The chain uses TRBV5-1 and TRBJ2-5; D unclear. Trimming cost V 8 bases and J 4 bases, with 0 bases left between them. The germline V gene has CDR1 SGHRS and CDR2 YFSETQ. The CDR3 length is 8 residues. The DNA for the CDR3 is TGCGCCAGAGAGACCCAGTACTTC. Its translation: CARETQYF.

The chain is built from TRBV6-6 and TRBJ2-2; TRBD2 agrees at 7 bases. V was pared by 5 bases and J by 0 bases, with 3 bases of the junction left unmatched. CDR1 MNHNY and CDR2 SVGAGI come from the germline V gene (reference sequence). The CDR3 is 15 residues long. The CDR3 nucleotides are TGTGCCAGCAGTCAACTAGCGACGAACACCGGGGAGCTGTTTTTT. This translates into CASSQLATNTGELFF.

The rearrangement uses TRBV6-1 and TRBJ2-2, with a tentative D call TRBD2 (6 bases). V dropped 3 bases and J dropped 7 bases, with 15 bases sitting between them. The CDR3 extends over 15 amino acids. Looked up from germline, CDR1 is MNHNS and CDR2 is SASEGT. CDR3 coding DNA: TGTGCCAGCAGTGAGCCGGGACTCGGGTTCGGGGAGCTGTTTTTT. This sequence encodes CASSEPGLGFGELFF.

The chain recombines TRBV19 with TRBJ2-7; 8 bases are a match to TRBD1. The germline V gene encodes CDR1 LNHDA and CDR2 SQIVND (reference sequence). CDR3 length: 13 residues. The V and J ends lost 9 bases and 1 base, in that order; junction bases with no gene match: 5. CDR3 sequence: CASGQGSSYEQYF. Written as DNA, the CDR3 is TGTGCCAGCGGACAGGGATCGTCCTACGAGCAGTACTTC.

This chain connects TRBV20-1 to TRBJ2-2; 8 bases are shared with TRBD2. Trimming cost V 3 bases and J 4 bases; bases outside gene matches: 7. Germline CDR1 reads DFQATT; CDR2 reads SNEGSKA (reference sequence). CDR3 length equals 15 residues. CDR3 region: CSASNPGGVTGELFF. DNA of the CDR3: TGCAGTGCTAGTAACCCGGGGGGGGTCACCGGGGAGCTGTTTTTT.

The chain couples TRBV5-1 to TRBJ2-4; 10 bases map to TRBD1. After removal of 3 bases from V and 8 bases from J, the junction contained 8 bases not matched to a gene. Looked up from germline, CDR1 is SGHRS and CDR2 is YFSETQ. This CDR3 has 15 amino acids. CDR3: CASSWGQGTGDIQYF. The CDR3 nucleotides are TGCGCCAGCAGCTGGGGACAGGGGACGGGAGACATTCAGTACTTC.

The chain uses TRBV5-1 and TRBJ1-4, with 7 bases identical to TRBD1. The J segment lost 4 bases and the V segment lost 4 bases, leaving 7 bases of the junction unmatched. This CDR3 has 15 amino acids. The germline V gene has CDR1 SGHRS and CDR2 YFSETQ. The CDR3 spells CASSLGQDDNEKLFF. The CDR3 bases are TGCGCCAGCAGCCTAGGACAGGATGATAATGAAAAACTGTTTTTT.

Only a few counts were recorded for this clone. This chain joins TRBV10-1 and TRBJ1-1; the match to TRBD1 covers 12 bases. Unmatched junction bases numbered 7, after V lost 3 bases and J lost 8 bases. This CDR3 spans 15 amino acids. Germline CDR1 and CDR2: WNHNN and SYGVQD (reference sequence). The CDR3 DNA sequence: TGCGCCAGCAGTGATGGGACAGGGGGCCGCCGAGAAGCTTTCTTT. It yields the protein CASSDGTGGRREAFF.

The J gene is TRBJ2-2, the V gene TRBV6-5; D may correspond to TRBD1 or TRBD2 (5 bases each). The V and J ends lost 6 bases and 5 bases respectively, with 13 bases between them. The CDR3 contains 14 residues. Per the germline V gene, CDR1 is MNHEY and CDR2 is SVGAGI. The CDR3 region has the DNA TGTGCCAGCAGGTCCGGGACGGAGACCGGGGAGCTGTTTTTT. Translation: CASRSGTETGELFF.

V usage is TRBV29-1 and J usage is TRBJ2-7; 11 positions match TRBD1. Trimming at V came to 5 bases and at J to 7 bases, leaving 10 bases not matched to a gene. The CDR3 has 14 residues. Germline V gene data show CDR1 as SQVTM and CDR2 as ANQGSEA. Here the CDR3 DNA reads TGCAGCGTTAAGCGCGGGACAGGGGGAATGGAGCAGTACTTC. Protein sequence: CSVKRGTGGMEQYF.

The chain combines TRBV5-6 with TRBJ1-2, with a tentative D call TRBD1 (5 bases). The V and J ends lost 4 bases and 5 bases respectively, with 18 bases between them. The CDR3 has 15 residues. Germline V gives CDR1 SGHDT, CDR2 YYEEEE. The chain's CDR3 is CASSLGTEIWYGYTF. As DNA, the CDR3 is TGTGCCAGCAGCCTTGGGACGGAGATTTGGTATGGCTACACCTTC.

This chain links TRBV18 with TRBJ1-1; the match to TRBD1 covers 10 bases. The trim removed 3 bases at V and 5 bases at J, leaving 9 bases unmatched. Germline CDR1 and CDR2: KGHSH and LQKENI. This CDR3 is built from 16 residues. The CDR3: CASSPGQGEVGTEAFF. The CDR3, as DNA: TGTGCCAGCTCACCCGGACAGGGGGAAGTGGGAACTGAAGCTTTCTTT.